This TCR beta chain was recovered during a study of T cell responses to AZD1222 COVID-19 vaccine. General study points: There were mostly white British donors and more females than males, and clonal diversity was possibly underestimated.

The data were produced by immunoSEQ multiplex PCR, yet TCRdb's version contains in-frame clones alone and is incomplete. The sample yields some 49,000 clones, around nine tenths seen once. After removal of 4 bases from V and 2 bases from J, the junction contained 8 bases not matched to a gene. CDR3 length: 16 residues. CDR1 MNHEY and CDR2 SVGAGI come from the germline V gene. To note about this clone: Its specificity is unknown.

The specimen comprised peripheral blood, sampled 28 days after the second AZD1222 dose. This receptor was taken from an adult who received the AZD1222 COVID-19 vaccine. This chain uses TRBV6-5 with TRBJ2-5; TRBD1 matches 9 bases. The DNA for the CDR3 is TGTGCCAGCAGTTTCGGACAGGGGAATGAGCAAGAGACCCAGTACTTC. Translating gives CASSFGQGNEQETQYF.